This T cell receptor beta chain is drawn from a study of radiotherapy plus CTLA-4 blockade in lung cancer. The V gene's germline CDR1 is SGHNT and CDR2 YYREEE (reference sequence). This CDR3 is 18 amino acids long. The junction had 8 bases not matched to a gene; V was cut back by 2 bases and J by 0 bases. This clone was detected a few times. Only in-frame clones appear in the TCRdb table, and some are missing; sequencing was by immunoSEQ multiplex PCR. The data hold 65,000 to 85,000 clones, with roughly three quarters observed a single time. This specimen consisted of peripheral blood, obtained from a patient treated with radiotherapy plus ipilimumab. This chain connects TRBV5-4 to TRBJ2-2, with TRBD1 identical over 9 bases. This TCR came from a human donor with non-small cell lung cancer whose response to radiotherapy plus ipilimumab could not be evaluated. Some clones in this sample may be carry-over from other donors' samples. CDR3 nucleotide sequence: TGTGCCAGCAGCTTTGCGGGGACAGGGCTTGCGAACACCGGGGAGCTGTTTTTT. This codes for CASSFAGTGLANTGELFF.